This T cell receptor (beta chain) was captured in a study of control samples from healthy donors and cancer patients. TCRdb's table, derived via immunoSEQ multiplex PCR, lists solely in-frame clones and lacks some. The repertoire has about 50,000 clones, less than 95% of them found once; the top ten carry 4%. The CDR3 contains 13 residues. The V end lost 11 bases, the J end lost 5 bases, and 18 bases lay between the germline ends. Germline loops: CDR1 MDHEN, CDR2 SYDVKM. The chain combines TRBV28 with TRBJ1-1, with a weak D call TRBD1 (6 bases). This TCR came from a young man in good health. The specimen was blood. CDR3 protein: CAAVMGQGTEAFF. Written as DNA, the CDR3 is TGTGCCGCAGTGATGGGGCAGGGGACTGAAGCTTTCTTT.